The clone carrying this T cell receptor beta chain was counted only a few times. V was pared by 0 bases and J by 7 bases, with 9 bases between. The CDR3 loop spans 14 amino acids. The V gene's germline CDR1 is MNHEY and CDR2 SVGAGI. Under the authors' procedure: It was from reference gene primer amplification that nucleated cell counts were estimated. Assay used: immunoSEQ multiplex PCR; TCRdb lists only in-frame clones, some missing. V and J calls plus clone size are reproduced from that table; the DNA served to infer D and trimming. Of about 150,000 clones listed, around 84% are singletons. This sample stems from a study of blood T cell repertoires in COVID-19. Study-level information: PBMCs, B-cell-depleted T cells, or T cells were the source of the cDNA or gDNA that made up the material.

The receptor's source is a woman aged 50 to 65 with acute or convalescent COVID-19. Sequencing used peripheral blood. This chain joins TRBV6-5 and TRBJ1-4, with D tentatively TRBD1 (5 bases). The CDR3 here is CASSYSMGGEKLFF. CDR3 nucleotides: TGTGCCAGCAGTTACTCAATGGGGGGTGAAAAACTGTTTTTT.